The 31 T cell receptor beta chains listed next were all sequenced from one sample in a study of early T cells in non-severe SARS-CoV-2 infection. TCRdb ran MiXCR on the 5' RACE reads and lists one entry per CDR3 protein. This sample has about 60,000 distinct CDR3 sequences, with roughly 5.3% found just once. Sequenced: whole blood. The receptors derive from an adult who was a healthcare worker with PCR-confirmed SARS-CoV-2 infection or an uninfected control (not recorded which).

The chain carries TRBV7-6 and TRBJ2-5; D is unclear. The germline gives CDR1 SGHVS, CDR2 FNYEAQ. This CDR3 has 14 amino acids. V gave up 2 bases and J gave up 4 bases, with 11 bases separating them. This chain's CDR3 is CASSLRSGRETQYF. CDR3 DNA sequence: TGTGCCAGCAGCTTACGCTCGGGCCGAGAGACCCAGTACTTC.

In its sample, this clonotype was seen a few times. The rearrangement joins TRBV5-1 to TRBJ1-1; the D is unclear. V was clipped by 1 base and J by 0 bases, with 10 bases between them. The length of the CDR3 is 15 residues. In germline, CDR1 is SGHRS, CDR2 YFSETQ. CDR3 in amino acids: CASSLLPEMNTEAFF. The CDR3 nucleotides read TGCGCCAGCAGCTTGCTTCCAGAGATGAACACTGAAGCTTTCTTT.

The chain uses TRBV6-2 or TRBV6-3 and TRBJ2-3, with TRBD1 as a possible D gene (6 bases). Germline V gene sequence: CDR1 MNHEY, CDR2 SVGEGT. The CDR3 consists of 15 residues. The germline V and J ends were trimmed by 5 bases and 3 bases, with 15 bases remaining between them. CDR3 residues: CASSNRDRSTDTQYF. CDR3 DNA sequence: TGTGCCAGCAGTAACCGTGACAGGAGTACAGATACGCAGTATTTT.

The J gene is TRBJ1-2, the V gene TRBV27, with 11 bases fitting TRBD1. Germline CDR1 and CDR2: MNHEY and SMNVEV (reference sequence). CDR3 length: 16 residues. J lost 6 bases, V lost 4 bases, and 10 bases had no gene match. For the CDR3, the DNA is TGTGCCAGCAGTTCACACAACTTGGGACAGGGGGATGGCTACACCTTC. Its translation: CASSSHNLGQGDGYTF.

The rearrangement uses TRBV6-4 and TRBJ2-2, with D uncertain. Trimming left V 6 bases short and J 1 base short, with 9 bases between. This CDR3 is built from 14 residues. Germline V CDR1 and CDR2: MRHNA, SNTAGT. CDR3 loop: CASRPNGNTGELFF. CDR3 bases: TGTGCCAGCAGACCAAACGGGAACACCGGGGAGCTGTTTTTT.

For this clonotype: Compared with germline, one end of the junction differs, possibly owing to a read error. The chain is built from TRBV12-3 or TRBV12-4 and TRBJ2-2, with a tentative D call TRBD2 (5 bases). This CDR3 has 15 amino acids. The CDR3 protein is CASYPRLSATGEPFF. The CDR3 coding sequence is TGTGCCAGCTACCCCAGGCTGTCTGCCACCGGGGAGCCGTTTTTT.

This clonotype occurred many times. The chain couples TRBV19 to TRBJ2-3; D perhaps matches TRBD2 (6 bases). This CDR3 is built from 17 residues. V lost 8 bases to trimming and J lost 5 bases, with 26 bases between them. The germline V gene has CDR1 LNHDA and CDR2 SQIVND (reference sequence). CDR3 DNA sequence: TGTGCCAGTTCAACCTTCGGGCGGGGCTCCTCGGGAGATACGCAGTATTTT. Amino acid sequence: CASSTFGRGSSGDTQYF.

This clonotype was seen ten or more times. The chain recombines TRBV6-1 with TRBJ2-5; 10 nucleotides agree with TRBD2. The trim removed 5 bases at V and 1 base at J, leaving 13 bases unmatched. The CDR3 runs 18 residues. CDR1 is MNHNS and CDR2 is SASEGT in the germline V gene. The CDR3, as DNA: TGTGCCAGCAGTCCCTTCATGAGCGGGAGGGCCTCCCAAGAGACCCAGTACTTC. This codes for CASSPFMSGRASQETQYF.

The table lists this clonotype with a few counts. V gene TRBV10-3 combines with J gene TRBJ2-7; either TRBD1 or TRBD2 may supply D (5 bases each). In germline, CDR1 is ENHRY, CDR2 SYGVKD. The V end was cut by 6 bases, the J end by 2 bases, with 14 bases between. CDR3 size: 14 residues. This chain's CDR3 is CAIRSRDGTYEQYF. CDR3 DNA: TGTGCCATCAGAAGCCGGGACGGCACCTACGAGCAGTACTTC.

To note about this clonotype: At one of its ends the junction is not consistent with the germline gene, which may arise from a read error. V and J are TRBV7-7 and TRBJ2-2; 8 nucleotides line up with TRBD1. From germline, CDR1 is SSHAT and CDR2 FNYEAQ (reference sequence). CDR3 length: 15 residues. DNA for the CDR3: TGTGCTAGCAGTTCTTGGACAGGGTCCACCGGGGAGCTGTTTTTT. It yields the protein CASSSWTGSTGELFF.

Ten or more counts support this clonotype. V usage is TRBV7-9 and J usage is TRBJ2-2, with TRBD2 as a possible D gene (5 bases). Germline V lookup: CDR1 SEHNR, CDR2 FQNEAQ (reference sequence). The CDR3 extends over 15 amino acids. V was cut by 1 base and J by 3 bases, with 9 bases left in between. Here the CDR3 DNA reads TGTGCCAGCAGCTTAGTGTCGCGGGACACCGGGGAGCTGTTTTTT. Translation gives CASSLVSRDTGELFF.

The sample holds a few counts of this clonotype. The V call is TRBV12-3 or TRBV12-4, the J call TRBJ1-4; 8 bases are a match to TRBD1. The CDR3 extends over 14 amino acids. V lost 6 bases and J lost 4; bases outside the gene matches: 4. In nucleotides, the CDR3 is TGTGCCAGCAGACATGGACAGGGTAATGAAAAACTGTTTTTT. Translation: CASRHGQGNEKLFF.

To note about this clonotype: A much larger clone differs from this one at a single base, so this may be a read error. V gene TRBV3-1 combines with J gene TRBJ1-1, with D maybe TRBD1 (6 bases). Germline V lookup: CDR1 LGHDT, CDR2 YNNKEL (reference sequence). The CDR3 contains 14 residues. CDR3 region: CASSLLDRNTEAYF. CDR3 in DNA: TGTGCCAGCAGCCTGCTCGACAGGAACACTGAAGCTTACTTT.

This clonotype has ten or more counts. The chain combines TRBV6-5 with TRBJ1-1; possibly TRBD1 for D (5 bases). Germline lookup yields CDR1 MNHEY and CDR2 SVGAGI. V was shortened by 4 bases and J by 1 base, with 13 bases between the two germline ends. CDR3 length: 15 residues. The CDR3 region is CASSWQGHANTEAFF. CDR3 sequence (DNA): TGTGCCAGCAGTTGGCAAGGACACGCGAACACTGAAGCTTTCTTT.

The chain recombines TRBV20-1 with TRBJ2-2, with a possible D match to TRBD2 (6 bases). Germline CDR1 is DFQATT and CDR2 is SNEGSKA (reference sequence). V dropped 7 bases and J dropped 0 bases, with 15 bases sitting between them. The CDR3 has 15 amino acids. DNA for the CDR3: TGCAGTGTTGGGGACTTAGCGTCGAACACCGGGGAGCTGTTTTTT. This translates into CSVGDLASNTGELFF.

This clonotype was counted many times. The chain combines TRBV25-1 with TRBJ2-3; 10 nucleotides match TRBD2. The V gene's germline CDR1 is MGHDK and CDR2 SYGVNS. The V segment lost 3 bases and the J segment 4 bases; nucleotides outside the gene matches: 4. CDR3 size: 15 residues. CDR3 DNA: TGTGCCAGCAGTGACAGCGGGAGGGCCCCAGATACGCAGTATTTT. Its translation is CASSDSGRAPDTQYF.

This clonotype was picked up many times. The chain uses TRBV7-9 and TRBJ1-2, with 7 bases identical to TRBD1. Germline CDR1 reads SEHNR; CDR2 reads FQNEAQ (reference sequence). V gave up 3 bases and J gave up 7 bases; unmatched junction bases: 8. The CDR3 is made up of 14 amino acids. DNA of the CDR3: TGTGCCAGCAGCTTTCCCGACAGGGATCCTGGCTACACCTTC. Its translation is CASSFPDRDPGYTF.

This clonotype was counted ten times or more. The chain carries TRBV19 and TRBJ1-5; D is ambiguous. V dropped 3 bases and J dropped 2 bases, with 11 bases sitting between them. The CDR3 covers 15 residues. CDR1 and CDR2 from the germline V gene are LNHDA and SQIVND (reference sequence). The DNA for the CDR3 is TGTGCCAGTAGTATGACGGCGGGCGGCAATCAGCCCCAGCATTTT. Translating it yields CASSMTAGGNQPQHF.

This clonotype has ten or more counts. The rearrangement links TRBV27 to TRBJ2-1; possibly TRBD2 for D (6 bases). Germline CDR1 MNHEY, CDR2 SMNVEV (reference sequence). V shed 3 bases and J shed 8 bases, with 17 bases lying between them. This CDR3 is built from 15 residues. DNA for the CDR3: TGTGCCAGCAGTTTCAGGACCTCGAGGAGGGATGAGCAGTTCTTC. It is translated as CASSFRTSRRDEQFF.

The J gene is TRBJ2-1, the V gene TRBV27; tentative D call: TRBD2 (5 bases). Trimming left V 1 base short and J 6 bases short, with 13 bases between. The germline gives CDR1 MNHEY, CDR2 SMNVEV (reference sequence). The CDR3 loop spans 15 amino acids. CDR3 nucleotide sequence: TGTGCCAGCAGTTTATTTGTAGCGCCCGCCAATGAGCAGTTCTTC. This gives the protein CASSLFVAPANEQFF.

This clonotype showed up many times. The CDR3: CASSLVPRQNEKLFF. CDR3 in DNA: TGCGCCAGCAGCTTGGTCCCCAGGCAAAATGAAAAACTGTTTTTT. The chain uses TRBV5-1 and TRBJ1-4; D remains unclear. V lost 0 bases, J lost 5 bases, and 11 bases lay in between. Germline CDR1 is SGHRS and CDR2 is YFSETQ. The length of the CDR3 is 15 residues.

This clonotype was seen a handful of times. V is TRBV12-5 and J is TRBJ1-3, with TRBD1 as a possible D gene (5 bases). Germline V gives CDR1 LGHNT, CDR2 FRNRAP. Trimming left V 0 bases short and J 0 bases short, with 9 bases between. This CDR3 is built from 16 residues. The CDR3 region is CASGLVVRGSGNTIYF. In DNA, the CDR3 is TGTGCTAGTGGTTTGGTAGTTAGGGGCTCTGGAAACACCATATATTTT. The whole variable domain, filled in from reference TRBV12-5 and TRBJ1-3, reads DARVTQTPRHKVTEMGQEVTMRCQPILGHNTVFWYRQTMMQGLELLAYFRNRAPLDDSGMPKDRFSAEMPDATLATLKIQPSEPRDSAVYFCASGLVVRGSGNTIYFGEGSWLTVV.

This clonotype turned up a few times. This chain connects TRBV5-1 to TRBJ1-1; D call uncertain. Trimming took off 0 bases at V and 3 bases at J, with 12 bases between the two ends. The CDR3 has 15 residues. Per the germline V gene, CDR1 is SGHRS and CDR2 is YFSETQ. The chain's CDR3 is CASSLESPADTEAFF. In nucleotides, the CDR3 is TGCGCCAGCAGCTTGGAGTCCCCGGCGGACACTGAAGCTTTCTTT.

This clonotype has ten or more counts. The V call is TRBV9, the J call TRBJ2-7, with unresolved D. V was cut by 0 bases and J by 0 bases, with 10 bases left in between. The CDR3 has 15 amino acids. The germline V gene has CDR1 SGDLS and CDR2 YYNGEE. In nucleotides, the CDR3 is TGTGCCAGCAGCGTAGGGGATTTTAGCTCCTACGAGCAGTACTTC. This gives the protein CASSVGDFSSYEQYF.

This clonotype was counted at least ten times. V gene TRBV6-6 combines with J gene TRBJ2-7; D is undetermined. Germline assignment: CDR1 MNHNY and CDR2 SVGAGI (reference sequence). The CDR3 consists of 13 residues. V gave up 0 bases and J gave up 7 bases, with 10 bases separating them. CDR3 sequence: CASSYSGFREQYF. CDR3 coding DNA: TGTGCCAGCAGTTACTCAGGGTTTAGAGAGCAGTACTTC.

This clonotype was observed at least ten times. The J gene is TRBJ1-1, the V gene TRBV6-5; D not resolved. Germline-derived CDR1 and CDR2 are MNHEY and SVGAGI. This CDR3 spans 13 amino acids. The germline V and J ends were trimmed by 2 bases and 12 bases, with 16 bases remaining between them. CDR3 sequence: CASSYPGSPRTFF. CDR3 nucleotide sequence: TGTGCCAGCAGTTACCCTGGGAGCCCTCGAACTTTCTTT.

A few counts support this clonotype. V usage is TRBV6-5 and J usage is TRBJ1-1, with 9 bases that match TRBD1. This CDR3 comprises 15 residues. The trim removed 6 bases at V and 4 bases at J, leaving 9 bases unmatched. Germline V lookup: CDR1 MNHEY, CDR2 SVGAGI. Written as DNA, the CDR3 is TGTGCCAGCAGACGCGCGGGGACAGGGCGCACTGAAGCTTTCTTT. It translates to CASRRAGTGRTEAFF.

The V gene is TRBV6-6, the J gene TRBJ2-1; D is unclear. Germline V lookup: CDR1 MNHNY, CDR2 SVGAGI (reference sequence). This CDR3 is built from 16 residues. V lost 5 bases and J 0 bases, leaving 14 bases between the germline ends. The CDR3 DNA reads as TGTGCCAGCAGTCCCCTCCCGGAGAGCTCCTACAATGAGCAGTTCTTC. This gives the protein CASSPLPESSYNEQFF.

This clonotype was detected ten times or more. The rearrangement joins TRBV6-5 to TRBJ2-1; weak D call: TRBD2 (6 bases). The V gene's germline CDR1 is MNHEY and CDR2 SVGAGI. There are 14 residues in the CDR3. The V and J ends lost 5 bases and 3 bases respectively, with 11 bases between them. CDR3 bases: TGTGCCAGCAGTCAATCGGGACTCTACAATGAGCAGTTCTTC. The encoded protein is CASSQSGLYNEQFF.

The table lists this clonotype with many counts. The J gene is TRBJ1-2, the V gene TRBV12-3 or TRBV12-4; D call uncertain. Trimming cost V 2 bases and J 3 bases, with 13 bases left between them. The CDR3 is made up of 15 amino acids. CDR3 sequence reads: CASSLRPRADYGYTF. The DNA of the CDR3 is TGTGCCAGCAGTTTAAGACCGAGGGCGGACTATGGCTACACCTTC.

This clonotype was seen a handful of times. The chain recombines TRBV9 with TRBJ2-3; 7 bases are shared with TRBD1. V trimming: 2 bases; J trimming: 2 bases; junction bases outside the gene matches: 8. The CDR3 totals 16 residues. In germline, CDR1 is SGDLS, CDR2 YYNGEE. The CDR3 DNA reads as TGTGCCAGCAGCGTCAGGTCGGGACAGTTCACAGATACGCAGTATTTT. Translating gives CASSVRSGQFTDTQYF.